The clone carrying this T cell receptor (beta chain) turned up a few times. Its antigen is unknown. This sample stems from a study of post-analysis software for immune sequencing data. The wider study: Recorded disease courses covered relapsing-remitting, secondary progressive and progressive-relapsing multiple sclerosis. Some patients had no subtype annotation. General study findings and limits: The five TRBV segments detected at higher frequency in patients than in controls included TRBV5-6, TRBV5-1 and TRBV20-1.

V was clipped by 1 base and J by 8 bases, with 9 bases between them. The CDR3 has 13 residues. Germline CDR1 ENHRY, CDR2 SYGVKD. TCR beta libraries were prepared from cDNA with unique molecular identifiers. A single record per CDR3 protein comes from TCRdb applying MiXCR to the PCR reads. The table has roughly 180,000 distinct CDR3 sequences, about 32% seen once. The receptor was isolated from a girl between 5 and 17 years old with multiple sclerosis. The sequenced sample was blood. V is TRBV10-3 and J is TRBJ1-5; D remains unclear. The CDR3 reads CAISEWLSEPQHF. The CDR3 region has the DNA TGTGCCATCAGTGAGTGGCTTTCGGAGCCCCAGCATTTT.